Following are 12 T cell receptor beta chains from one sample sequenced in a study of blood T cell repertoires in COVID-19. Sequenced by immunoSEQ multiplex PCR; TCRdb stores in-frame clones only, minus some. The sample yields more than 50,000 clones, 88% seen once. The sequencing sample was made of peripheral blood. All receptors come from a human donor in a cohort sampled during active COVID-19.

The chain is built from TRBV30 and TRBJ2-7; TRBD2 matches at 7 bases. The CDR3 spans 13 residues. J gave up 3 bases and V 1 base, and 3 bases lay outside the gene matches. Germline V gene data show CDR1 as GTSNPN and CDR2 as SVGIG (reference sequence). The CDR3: CAWSGGGLYEQYF. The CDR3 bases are TGTGCCTGGAGTGGGGGGGGACTCTACGAGCAGTACTTC. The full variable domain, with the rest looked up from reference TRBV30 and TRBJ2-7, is SQTIHQWPATLVQPVGSPLSLECTVEGTSNPNLYWYRQAAGRGLQLLFYSVGIGQISSEVPQNLSASRPQDRQFILSSKKLLLSDSGFYLCAWSGGGLYEQYFGPGTRLTVT.

Here the CDR3 reads CASSLGLAGATGDTQYF. CDR3 DNA: TGTGCCAGCAGCTTAGGACTAGCGGGAGCGACAGGGGATACGCAGTATTTT. The chain joins TRBV7-2 to TRBJ2-3, with TRBD2 identical over 12 bases. Trimming at V came to 1 base and at J to 6 bases, leaving 8 bases not matched to a gene. The germline V gene has CDR1 SGHTA and CDR2 FQGNSA. CDR3 length equals 17 residues.

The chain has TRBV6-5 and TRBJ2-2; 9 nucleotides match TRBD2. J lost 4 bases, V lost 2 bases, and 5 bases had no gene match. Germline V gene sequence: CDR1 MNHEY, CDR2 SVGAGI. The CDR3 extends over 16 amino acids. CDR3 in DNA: TGTGCCAGCAGTTACGGTACTAGCGGGCCCACCGGGGAGCTGTTTTTT. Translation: CASSYGTSGPTGELFF.

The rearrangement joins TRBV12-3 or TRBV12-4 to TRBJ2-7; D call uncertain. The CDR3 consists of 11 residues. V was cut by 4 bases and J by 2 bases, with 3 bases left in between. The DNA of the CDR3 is TGTGCCAGCAGTTATACCTACGAGCAGTACTTC. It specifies CASSYTYEQYF.

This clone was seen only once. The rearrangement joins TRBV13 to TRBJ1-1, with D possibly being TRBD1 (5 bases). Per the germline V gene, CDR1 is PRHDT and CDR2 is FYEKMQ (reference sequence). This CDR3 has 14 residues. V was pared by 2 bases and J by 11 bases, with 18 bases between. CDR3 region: CASSLNFGRGGAFF. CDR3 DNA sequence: TGTGCCAGCAGCTTAAATTTCGGGCGGGGCGGGGCTTTCTTT.

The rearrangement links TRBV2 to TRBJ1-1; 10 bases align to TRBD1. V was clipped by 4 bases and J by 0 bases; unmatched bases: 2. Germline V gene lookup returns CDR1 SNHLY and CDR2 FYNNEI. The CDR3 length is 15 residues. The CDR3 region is CASSAGQGVNTEAFF. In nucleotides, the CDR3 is TGTGCCAGCAGTGCCGGACAGGGGGTGAACACTGAAGCTTTCTTT.

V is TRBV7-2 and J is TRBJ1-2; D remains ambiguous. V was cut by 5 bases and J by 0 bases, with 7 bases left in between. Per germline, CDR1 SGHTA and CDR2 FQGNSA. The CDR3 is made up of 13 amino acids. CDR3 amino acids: CASSVQANYGYTF. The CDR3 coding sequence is TGTGCCAGCAGCGTGCAGGCTAACTATGGCTACACCTTC.

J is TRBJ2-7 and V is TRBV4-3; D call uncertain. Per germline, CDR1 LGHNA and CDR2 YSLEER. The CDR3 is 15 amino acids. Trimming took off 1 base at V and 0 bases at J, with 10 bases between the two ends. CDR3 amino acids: CASSQVFSSSYEQYF. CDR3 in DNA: TGCGCCAGCAGCCAAGTATTCTCCTCCTCCTACGAGCAGTACTTC.

The CDR3 nucleotides read TGTGCCAGCAGTTCCCGGACAAGCGAGCAGCCCCAGCATTTT. Translation gives CASSSRTSEQPQHF. This chain connects TRBV27 to TRBJ1-5; D perhaps matches TRBD1 (5 bases). This CDR3 is built from 14 residues. CDR1 and CDR2 from the germline V gene are MNHEY and SMNVEV (reference sequence). V was trimmed by 4 bases and J by 7 bases, leaving 14 bases between them.

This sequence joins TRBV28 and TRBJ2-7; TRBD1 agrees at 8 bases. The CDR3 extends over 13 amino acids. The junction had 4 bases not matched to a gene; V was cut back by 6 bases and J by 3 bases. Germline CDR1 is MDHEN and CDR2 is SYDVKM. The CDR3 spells CASSLDRGYEQYF. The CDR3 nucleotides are TGTGCCAGCAGCCTCGACAGGGGCTACGAGCAGTACTTC.

As DNA, the CDR3 is TGTGCCAGCAGCCAGGGATTCAGCGGGGGGGCAATCTACAATGAGCAGTTCTTC. Translation: CASSQGFSGGAIYNEQFF. This rearrangement joins TRBV3-1 (or the pseudogene TRBV3-2) to TRBJ2-1; 10 positions match TRBD2. This CDR3 comprises 18 residues. The germline gives CDR1 LGHDT, CDR2 YNNKEL (reference sequence). The V segment lost 3 bases and the J segment 3 bases; nucleotides outside the gene matches: 11.

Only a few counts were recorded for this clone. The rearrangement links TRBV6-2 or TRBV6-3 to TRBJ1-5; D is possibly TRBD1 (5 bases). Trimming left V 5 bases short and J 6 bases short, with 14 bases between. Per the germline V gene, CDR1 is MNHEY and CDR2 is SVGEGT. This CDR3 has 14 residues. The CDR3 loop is CASSIGHEGQPQHF. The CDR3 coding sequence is TGTGCCAGCAGTATTGGACACGAAGGTCAGCCCCAGCATTTT.